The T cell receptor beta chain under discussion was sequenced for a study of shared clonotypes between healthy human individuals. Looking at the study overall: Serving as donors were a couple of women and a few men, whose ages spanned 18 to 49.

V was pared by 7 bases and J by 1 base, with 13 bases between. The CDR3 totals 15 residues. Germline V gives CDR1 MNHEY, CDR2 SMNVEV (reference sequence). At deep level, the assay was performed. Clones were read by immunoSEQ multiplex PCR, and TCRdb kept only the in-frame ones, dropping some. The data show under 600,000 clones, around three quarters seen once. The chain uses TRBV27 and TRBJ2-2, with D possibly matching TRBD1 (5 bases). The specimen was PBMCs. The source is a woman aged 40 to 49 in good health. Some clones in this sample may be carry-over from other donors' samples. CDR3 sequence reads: CASTKQQGNTGELFF. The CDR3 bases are TGTGCCAGCACGAAGCAGCAGGGGAACACCGGGGAGCTGTTTTTT.